The clone carrying this T cell receptor (beta chain) appeared many times. Its antigen remains unknown. These patients, aged 18 to 65, had recently diagnosed hyperthyroidism lasting under 2 months. This sample is drawn from a study of T cells in Graves' hyperthyroidism and ophthalmopathy. Study conclusions and caveats: Ophthalmopathy prediction by the model preceded onset by a median about 6 months. The authors' 13 V-J model separated ophthalmopathy from stable hyperthyroidism. Most thyroid clonotypes expanded above 0.001 were also detected in blood.

The germline V gene encodes CDR1 SNHLY and CDR2 FYNNEI. The CDR3 runs to 13 residues. V gave up 7 bases and J gave up 14 bases; unmatched junction bases: 11. Amplification yielded TCR beta CDR3 regions, with RNA transcripts as the source. The HTBI primer set was used in a first-round RT-PCR of the TCR CDR3. TCRdb processed the multiplex PCR reads anew with MiXCR; each CDR3 protein has one entry. This table holds 90,000 to 120,000 distinct CDR3 sequences, about 16% found once. The source is a woman aged 45-65 years with Graves' hyperthyroidism. Sequenced material: blood. V is TRBV2 and J is TRBJ1-6, with 7 bases identical to TRBD1. The CDR3 DNA reads TGTGCCAGCACCCGAGGAGACAGGGTGGCCCTCCACTTT. Its translation: CASTRGDRVALHF.